These T cell receptor beta chains were read from a single sample in a study of liver allograft versus peripheral blood T cells. From the reads, TCRdb called clonotypes with MiXCR, one entry per CDR3 protein. Of some 10,000 distinct CDR3 sequences listed, less than 20% are singletons. The receptor source for this set is a human patient who had a liver transplant. Part of the T cells may come from the graft donor. Both conserved end residues are part of each CDR3. A D gene is named only where the DNA matches it firmly. Clone size, where shown, is once, few, many, or a class for clones that have expanded.

- TRBJ1-1 TRBV7-2 medium-sized CASSPLREAFF TGTGCCAGCAGCCCCTTGCGAGAAGCTTTCTTT
- TRBJ2-3 TRBV5-4 - CASSSATAASTDTQYF TGTGCCAGCAGCTCGGCGACGGCCGCTAGCACAGATACGCAGTATTTT
- TRBJ1-1 TRBV7-2 medium-sized CASSLGQGNTEAFF TGTGCCAGCAGCTTAGGGCAGGGGAACACTGAAGCTTTCTTT
TRBD1 TRBJ2-1 TRBV18 many CASSPQQGPYNEQFF TGTGCCAGCTCACCACAACAGGGGCCCTACAATGAGCAGTTCTTC
- TRBJ1-4 TRBV6-1 medium-sized CARLLTTNEKLFF TGTGCCAGACTACTGACAACTAATGAAAAACTGTTTTTT
- TRBJ1-2 TRBV15 medium-sized CATSRDWRGGLYGYTF TGTGCCACCAGCAGAGATTGGCGGGGGGGGTTATATGGCTACACCTTC
- TRBJ2-1 TRBV19 many CASSIELRYNEQFF TGTGCCAGTAGTATAGAACTGAGGTACAATGAGCAGTTCTTC
- TRBJ1-6 TRBV6-1 medium-sized CASSYSKARLWDSPLHF TGTGCCAGCAGTTACTCGAAGGCCAGGCTTTGGGATTCACCCCTCCACTTT
- TRBJ1-2 TRBV5-4 few CASSSPPGHNGYTF TGTGCCAGCAGCTCGCCCCCGGGACACAATGGCTACACCTTC
- TRBJ1-2 TRBV6-5 medium-sized CASSYSGHIANYGYTF TGTGCCAGCAGTTACTCGGGACACATAGCTAACTATGGCTACACCTTC
- TRBJ1-1 TRBV7-2 medium-sized CASSLGVGAVTEAFF TGTGCCAGCAGCTTAGGAGTGGGGGCGGTCACTGAAGCTTTCTTT
- TRBJ1-5 TRBV18 many CASSPQGNGNQPQHF TGTGCCAGCTCACCACAGGGGAATGGCAATCAGCCCCAGCATTTT
TRBD2 TRBJ2-2 TRBV15 medium-sized CATSRDRSSGSGELFF TGTGCCACCAGCAGAGATAGGTCTAGCGGCTCCGGGGAGCTGTTTTTT
- TRBJ2-7 TRBV6-1 few CASTLDKGFSYEQYF TGTGCCAGCACCTTAGACAAGGGGTTTTCCTACGAGCAGTACTTC
- TRBJ2-7 TRBV12-3/TRBV12-4 - CASSSIGGEQYF TGTGCCAGCAGTTCCATTGGGGGCGAGCAGTACTTC
TRBD1 TRBJ1-5 TRBV6-5 - CASSVRQGYNQPQHF TGTGCCAGCAGTGTGAGACAGGGCTACAATCAGCCCCAGCATTTT
- TRBJ2-5 TRBV18 medium-sized CASSPLGPQETQYF TGTGCCAGCTCACCGCTAGGCCCCCAAGAGACCCAGTACTTC
TRBD1 TRBJ2-7 TRBV19 many CASSLTGGSEQYF TGTGCCAGTAGTCTGACAGGGGGCTCCGAGCAGTACTTC
- TRBJ1-5 TRBV18 medium-sized CASSRGGPLRGQPQHF TGTGCCAGCTCACGCGGGGGCCCGCTCAGGGGTCAGCCCCAGCATTTT
TRBD1 TRBJ1-2 TRBV19 medium-sized CASSRTGPTYGYTF TGTGCCAGTAGTAGGACAGGGCCAACTTATGGCTACACCTTC
- TRBJ1-6 TRBV20-1 few CSATRKGPSSYNSPLHF TGCAGTGCTACTAGAAAGGGTCCGAGCTCCTATAATTCACCCCTCCACTTT
- TRBJ1-1 TRBV7-2 medium-sized CASTVTSQANTEAFF TGTGCCAGCACCGTAACCTCACAGGCAAACACTGAAGCTTTCTTT